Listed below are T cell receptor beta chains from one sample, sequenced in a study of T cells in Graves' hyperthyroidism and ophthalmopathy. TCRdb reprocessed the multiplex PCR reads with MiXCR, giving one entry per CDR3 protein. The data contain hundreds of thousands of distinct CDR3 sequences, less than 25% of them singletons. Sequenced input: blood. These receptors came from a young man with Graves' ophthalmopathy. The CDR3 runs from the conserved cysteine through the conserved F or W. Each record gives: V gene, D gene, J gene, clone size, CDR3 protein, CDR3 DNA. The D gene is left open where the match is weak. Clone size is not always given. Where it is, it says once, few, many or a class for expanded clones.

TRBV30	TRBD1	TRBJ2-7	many	CAWNGDSPYQEQYF	TGTGCCTGGAACGGGGACAGTCCTTACCAAGAGCAGTACTTC
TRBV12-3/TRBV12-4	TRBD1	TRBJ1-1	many	CASSVTGTNTEAFF	TGTGCCAGCAGTGTGACAGGGACCAACACTGAAGCTTTCTTT
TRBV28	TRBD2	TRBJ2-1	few	CASRAGVINEQFF	TGTGCCAGCAGGGCGGGAGTGATCAATGAGCAGTTCTTC
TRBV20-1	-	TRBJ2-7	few	CSARAGSRGEQYF	TGCAGTGCTAGAGCGGGTAGTAGGGGCGAGCAGTACTTC
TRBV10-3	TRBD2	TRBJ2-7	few	CAISGTSGTPAYEQYF	TGTGCCATCAGTGGGACTAGCGGGACCCCAGCCTACGAGCAGTACTTC
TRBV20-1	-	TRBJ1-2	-	CSASPGPGDYGYTF	TGCAGTGCCAGCCCGGGACCAGGCGACTATGGCTACACCTTC
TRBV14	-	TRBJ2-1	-	CASSQDSGSLANDEQFF	TGTGCCAGCAGCCAAGATTCCGGTTCTTTAGCTAACGATGAGCAGTTCTTC
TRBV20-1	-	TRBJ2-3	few	CSAREPQVFTDTQYF	TGCAGTGCTAGAGAACCACAGGTTTTCACAGATACGCAGTATTTT
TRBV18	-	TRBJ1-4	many	CASSPPGSQVEKLFF	TGTGCCAGCTCACCACCGGGTTCACAGGTGGAAAAACTGTTTTTT
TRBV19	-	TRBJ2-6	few	CASSRGAGANVLTF	TGTGCCAGTAGTCGAGGTGCTGGGGCCAACGTCCTGACTTTC
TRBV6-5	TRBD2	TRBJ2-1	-	CASSYPHSGTSVGNEQFF	TGTGCCAGCAGTTACCCCCATTCCGGGACTAGCGTAGGCAATGAGCAGTTCTTC
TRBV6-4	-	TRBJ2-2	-	CASSYLGWNTGELFF	TGTGCCAGCAGTTACCTCGGTTGGAACACCGGGGAGCTGTTTTTT
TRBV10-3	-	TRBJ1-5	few	CAITEGLTVPQHF	TGTGCCATCACCGAGGGACTGACCGTCCCCCAGCATTTT
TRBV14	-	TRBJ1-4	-	CASSHLNNEKLFF	TGTGCCAGCAGCCACCTTAATAATGAAAAACTGTTTTTT
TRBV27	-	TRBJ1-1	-	CASRPRQVHTEAFF	TGTGCCAGCAGACCCCGACAGGTTCACACTGAAGCTTTCTTT
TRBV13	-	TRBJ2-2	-	CASSPQGRRELFF	TGTGCCAGCAGTCCCCAGGGGAGGCGGGAGCTGTTTTTT
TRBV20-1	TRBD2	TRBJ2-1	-	CSARVVAGGPMFF	TGCAGTGCTAGAGTGGTTGCGGGAGGGCCAATGTTCTTC
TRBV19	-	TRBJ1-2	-	CASRTGGSYGYTF	TGTGCCAGTAGGACAGGAGGTAGCTATGGCTACACCTTC
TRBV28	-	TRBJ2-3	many	CASISGGGADTQYF	TGTGCCAGCATCTCGGGCGGGGGCGCAGATACGCAGTATTTT
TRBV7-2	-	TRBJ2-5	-	CASSREVGGETQYF	TGTGCCAGCAGCCGAGAAGTCGGCGGGGAGACCCAGTACTTC
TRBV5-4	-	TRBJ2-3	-	CASSTQHRVNTDTQYF	TGTGCCAGCAGCACTCAACACAGGGTGAACACAGATACGCAGTATTTT
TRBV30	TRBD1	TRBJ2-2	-	CAWSQGALAGELFF	TGTGCCTGGAGTCAGGGGGCGTTGGCCGGGGAGCTGTTTTTT
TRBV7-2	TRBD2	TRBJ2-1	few	CASSLKGGLAAGGLYNEQFF	TGTGCCAGCAGCTTAAAGGGGGGACTAGCGGCGGGAGGTCTTTACAATGAGCAGTTCTTC
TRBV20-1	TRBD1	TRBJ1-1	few	CSAFQGVDTEAFF	TGCAGTGCTTTCCAGGGGGTTGACACTGAAGCTTTCTTT
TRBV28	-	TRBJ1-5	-	CASSWGGTNQPQHF	TGTGCCAGCAGTTGGGGGGGGACGAATCAGCCCCAGCATTTT
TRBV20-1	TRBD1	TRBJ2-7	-	CSARGSSLYEQYF	TGCAGTGCCAGGGGGAGTAGCCTCTACGAGCAGTACTTC
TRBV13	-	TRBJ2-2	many	CASSLFPTGGTGELFF	TGTGCCAGCAGCTTATTCCCAACTGGGGGTACCGGGGAGCTGTTTTTT
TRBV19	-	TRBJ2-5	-	CASSMDGGYQGLAESQETQYF	TGTGCCAGTAGTATGGACGGCGGTTACCAGGGGCTAGCGGAAAGCCAAGAGACCCAGTACTTC
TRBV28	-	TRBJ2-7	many	CASSFATGYEQYF	TGTGCCAGCAGTTTCGCCACAGGGTACGAGCAGTACTTC
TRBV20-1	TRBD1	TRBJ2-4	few	CSARPGGLDIQYF	TGCAGTGCTAGACCAGGGGGCCTCGACATTCAGTACTTC
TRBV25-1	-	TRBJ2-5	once	CASSEFGRRETQYF	TGTGCCAGCAGTGAATTCGGCAGGAGGGAGACCCAGTACTTC
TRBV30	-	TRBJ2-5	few	CAWSGVGETQYF	TGTGCCTGGAGTGGTGTTGGAGAGACCCAGTACTTC
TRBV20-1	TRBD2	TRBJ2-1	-	CSARRLAGAYNEQFF	TGCAGTGCTCGAAGACTAGCGGGAGCCTACAATGAGCAGTTCTTC
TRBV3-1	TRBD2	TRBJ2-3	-	CASSQDEGLAGGPQSQYF	TGTGCCAGCAGCCAAGATGAAGGGCTAGCGGGAGGGCCCCAATCACAGTATTTT
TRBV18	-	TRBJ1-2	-	CASSPKITTDIYGYTF	TGTGCCAGCTCACCAAAGATAACGACGGACATCTATGGCTACACCTTC
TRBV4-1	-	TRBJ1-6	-	CASSQILYSYNSPLHF	TGCGCCAGCAGCCAAATTTTGTACTCCTATAATTCACCCCTCCACTTT
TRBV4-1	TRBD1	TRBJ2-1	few	CASSLPGQTAKVEQFF	TGCGCCAGCAGCCTTCCGGGACAGACAGCCAAGGTTGAGCAGTTCTTC
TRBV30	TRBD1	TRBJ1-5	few	CAGTGRDQPQHF	TGTGCCGGGACAGGGAGAGATCAGCCCCAGCATTTT
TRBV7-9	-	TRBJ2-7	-	CASSANDRTRNEQYF	TGTGCCAGCAGCGCCAACGACAGGACCCGTAACGAGCAGTACTTC
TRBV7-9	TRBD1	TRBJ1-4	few	CASSLTAGTGGFKEKLFF	TGTGCCAGCAGCTTGACCGCCGGGACAGGGGGTTTTAAGGAAAAACTGTTTTTT
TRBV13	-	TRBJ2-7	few	CASSGPGTPGYEQYF	TGTGCCAGCAGCGGCCCCGGGACACCGGGGTACGAGCAGTACTTC
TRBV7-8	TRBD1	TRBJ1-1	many	CASSYGTGGGTEAFF	TGTGCCAGCAGCTACGGGACAGGCGGGGGCACTGAAGCTTTCTTT
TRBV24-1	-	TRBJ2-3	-	CATSDTITDTQYF	TGTGCCACCAGTGACACCATAACAGATACGCAGTATTTT